This T cell receptor (beta chain) was found in a study of post-analysis software for immune sequencing data. Whole-study context: Courses of disease covered relapsing-remitting, secondary progressive and progressive-relapsing multiple sclerosis.

Concerning this clonotype: Its antigen is still unknown.

Incorporated into the TCR beta cDNA libraries were unique molecular identifiers, which served to reduce PCR and sequencing biases. The T cell input of roughly 0.9 to 10 million gave about 500,000 cDNA molecules. TCRdb called the PCR reads again in MiXCR, with one record for every CDR3 protein. The sample comprises about 770,000 distinct CDR3 sequences, roughly 46% of which are singletons, and approximately 5% rests with the top ten. Study findings and constraints: Included in a set of about five TRBV segments more frequent in patients than controls were TRBV5-6, TRBV5-1 and TRBV20-1. By F measure, strong co-clustering occurred among samples prepared in the same batch. For normalized Chao1 diversity, multiple sclerosis patients scored significantly lower than controls did.

There are 14 residues in the CDR3. CDR1 SGHTA and CDR2 FQGNSA come from the germline V gene. With 5 bases removed from V and 2 bases from J, the gap between germline ends came to 13 bases. The receptor comes from a girl aged 5 to 17 with multiple sclerosis. Sample: blood. The chain is built from TRBV7-2 and TRBJ2-7; no clear D gene. CDR3: CASSIQTAAYEQYF. The DNA of the CDR3 is TGTGCCAGCAGCATACAGACTGCCGCCTACGAGCAGTACTTC.